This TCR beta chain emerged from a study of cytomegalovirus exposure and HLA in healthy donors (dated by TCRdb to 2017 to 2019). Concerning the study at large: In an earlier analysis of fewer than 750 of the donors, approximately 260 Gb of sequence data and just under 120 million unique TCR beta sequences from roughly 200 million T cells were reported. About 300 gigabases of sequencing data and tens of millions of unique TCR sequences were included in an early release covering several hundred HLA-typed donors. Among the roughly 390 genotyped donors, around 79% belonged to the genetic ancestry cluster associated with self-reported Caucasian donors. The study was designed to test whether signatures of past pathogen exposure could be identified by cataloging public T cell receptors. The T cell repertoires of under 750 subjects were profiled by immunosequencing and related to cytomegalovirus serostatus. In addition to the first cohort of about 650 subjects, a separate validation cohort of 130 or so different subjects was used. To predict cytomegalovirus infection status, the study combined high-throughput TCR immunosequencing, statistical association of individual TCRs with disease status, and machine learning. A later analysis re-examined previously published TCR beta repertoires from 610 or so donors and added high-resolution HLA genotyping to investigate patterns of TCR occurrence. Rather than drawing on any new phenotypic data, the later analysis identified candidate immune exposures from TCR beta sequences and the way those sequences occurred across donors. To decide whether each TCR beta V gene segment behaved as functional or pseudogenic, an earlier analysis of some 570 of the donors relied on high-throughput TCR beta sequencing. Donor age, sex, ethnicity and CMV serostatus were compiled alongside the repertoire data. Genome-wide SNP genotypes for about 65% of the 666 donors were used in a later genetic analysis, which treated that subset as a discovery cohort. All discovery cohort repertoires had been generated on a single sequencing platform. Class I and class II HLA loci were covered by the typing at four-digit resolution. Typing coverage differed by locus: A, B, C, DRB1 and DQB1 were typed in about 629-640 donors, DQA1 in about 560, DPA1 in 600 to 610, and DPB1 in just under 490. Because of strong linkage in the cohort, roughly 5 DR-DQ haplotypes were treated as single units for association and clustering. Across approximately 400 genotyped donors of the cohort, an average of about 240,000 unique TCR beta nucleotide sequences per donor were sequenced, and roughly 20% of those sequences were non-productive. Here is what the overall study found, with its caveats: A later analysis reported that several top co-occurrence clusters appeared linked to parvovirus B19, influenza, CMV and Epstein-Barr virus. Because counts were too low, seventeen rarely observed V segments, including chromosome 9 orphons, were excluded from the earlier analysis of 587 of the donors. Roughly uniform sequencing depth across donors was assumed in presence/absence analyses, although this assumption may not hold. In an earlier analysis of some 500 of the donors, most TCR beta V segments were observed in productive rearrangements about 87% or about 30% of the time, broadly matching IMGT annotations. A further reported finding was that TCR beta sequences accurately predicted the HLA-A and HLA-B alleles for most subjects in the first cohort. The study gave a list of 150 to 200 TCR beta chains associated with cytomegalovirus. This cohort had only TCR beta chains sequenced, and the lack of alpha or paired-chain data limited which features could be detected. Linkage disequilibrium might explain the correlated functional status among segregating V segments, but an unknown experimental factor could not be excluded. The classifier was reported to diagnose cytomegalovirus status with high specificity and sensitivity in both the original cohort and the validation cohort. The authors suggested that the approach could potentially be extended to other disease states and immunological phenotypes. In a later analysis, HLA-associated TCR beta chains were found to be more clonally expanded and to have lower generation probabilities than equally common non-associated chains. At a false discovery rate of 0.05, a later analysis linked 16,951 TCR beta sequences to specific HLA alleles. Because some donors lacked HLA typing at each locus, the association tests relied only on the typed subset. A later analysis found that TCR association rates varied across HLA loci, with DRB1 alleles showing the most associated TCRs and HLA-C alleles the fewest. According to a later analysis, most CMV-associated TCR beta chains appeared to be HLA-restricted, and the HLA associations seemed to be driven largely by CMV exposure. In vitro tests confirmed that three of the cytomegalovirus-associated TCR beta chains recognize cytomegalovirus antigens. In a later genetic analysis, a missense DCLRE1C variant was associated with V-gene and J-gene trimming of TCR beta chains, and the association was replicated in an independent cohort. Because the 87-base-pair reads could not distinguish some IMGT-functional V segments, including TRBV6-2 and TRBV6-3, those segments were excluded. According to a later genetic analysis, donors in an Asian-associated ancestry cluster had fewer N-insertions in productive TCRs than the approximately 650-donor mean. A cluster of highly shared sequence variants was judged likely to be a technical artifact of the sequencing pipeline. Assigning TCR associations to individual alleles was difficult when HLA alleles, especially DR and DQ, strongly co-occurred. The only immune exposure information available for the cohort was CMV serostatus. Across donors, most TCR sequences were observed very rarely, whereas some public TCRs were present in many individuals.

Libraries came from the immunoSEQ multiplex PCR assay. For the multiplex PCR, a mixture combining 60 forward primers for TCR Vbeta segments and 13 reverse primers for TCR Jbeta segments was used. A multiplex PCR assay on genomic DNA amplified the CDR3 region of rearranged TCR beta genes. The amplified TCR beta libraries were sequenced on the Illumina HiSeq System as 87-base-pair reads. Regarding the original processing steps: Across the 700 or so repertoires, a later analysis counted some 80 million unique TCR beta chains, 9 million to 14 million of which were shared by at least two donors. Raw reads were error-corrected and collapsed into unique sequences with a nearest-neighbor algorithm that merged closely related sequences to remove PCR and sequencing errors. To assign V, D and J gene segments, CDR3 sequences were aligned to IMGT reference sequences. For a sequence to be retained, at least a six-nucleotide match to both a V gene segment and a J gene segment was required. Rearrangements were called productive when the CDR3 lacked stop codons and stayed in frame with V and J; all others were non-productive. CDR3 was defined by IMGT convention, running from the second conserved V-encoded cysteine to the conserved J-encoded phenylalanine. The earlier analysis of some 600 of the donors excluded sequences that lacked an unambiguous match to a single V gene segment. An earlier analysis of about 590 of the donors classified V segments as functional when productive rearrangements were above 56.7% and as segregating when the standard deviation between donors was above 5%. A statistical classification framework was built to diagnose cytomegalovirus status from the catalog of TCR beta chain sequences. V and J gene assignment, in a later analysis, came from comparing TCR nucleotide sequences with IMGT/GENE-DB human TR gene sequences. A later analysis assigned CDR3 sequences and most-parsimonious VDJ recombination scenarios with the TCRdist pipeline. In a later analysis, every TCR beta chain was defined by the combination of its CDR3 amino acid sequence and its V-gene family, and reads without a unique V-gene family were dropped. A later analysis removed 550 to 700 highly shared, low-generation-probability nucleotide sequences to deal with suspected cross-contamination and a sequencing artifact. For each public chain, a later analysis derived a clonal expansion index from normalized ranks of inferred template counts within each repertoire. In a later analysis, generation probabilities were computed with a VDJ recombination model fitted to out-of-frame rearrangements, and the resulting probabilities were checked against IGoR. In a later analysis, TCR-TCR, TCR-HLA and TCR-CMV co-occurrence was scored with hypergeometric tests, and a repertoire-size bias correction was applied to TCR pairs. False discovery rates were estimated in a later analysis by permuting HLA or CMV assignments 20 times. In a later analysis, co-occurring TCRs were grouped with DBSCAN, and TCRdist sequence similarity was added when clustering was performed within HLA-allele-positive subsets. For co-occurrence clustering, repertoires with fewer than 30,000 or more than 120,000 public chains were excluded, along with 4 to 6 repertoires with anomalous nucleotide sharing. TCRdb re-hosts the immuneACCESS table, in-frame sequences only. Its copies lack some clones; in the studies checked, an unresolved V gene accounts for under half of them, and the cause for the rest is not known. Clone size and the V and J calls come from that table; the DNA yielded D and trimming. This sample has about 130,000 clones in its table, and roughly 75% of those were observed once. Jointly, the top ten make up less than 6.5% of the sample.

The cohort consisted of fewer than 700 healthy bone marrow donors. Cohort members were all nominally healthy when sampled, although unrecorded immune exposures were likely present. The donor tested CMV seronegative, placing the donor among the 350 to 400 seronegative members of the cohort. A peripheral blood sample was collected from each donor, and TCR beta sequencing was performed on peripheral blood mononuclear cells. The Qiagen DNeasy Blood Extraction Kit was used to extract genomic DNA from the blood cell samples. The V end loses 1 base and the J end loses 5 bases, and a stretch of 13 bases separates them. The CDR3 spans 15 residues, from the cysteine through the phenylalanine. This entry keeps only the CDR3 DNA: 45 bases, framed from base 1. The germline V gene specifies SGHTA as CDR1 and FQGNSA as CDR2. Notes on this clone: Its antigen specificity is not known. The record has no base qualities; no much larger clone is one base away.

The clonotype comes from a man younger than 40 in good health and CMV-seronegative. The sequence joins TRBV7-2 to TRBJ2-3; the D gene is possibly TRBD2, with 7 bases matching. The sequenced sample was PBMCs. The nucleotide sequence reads TGTGCCAGCAGCTTAGGACTAGCCAGGGGAGATACGCAGTATTTT. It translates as CASSLGLARGDTQYF.